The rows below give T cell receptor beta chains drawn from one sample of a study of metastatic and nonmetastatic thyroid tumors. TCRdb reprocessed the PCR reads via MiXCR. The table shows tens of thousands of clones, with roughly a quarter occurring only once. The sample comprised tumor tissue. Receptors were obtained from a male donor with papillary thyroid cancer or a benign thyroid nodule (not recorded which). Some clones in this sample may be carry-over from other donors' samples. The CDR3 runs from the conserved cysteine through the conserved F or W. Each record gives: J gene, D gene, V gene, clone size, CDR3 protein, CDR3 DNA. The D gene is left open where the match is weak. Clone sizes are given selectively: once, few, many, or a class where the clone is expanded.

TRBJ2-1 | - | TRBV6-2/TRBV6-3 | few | CSSSYVAVGEDEQFF | TGTTCCAGCAGTTACGTAGCGGTAGGGGAGGATGAGCAGTTCTTC
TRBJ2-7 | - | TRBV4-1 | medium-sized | CASSQEGKSGYEQYF | TGCGCCAGCAGCCAAGAGGGGAAATCGGGTTACGAGCAGTACTTC
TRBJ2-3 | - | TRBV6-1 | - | CSSSVTAGSVTDTQYF | TGTTCCAGCAGCGTGACAGCGGGTTCTGTCACAGATACGCAGTATTTT
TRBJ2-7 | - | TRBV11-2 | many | CASSEHYEQYF | TGTGCCAGCAGCGAGCACTACGAGCAGTACTTC
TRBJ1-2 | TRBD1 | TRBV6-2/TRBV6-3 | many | CASSYTTGDAGYTF | TGTGCCAGCAGTTACACGACAGGGGACGCAGGCTACACCTTC
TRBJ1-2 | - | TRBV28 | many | CASRTGYGYTF | TGTGCCAGCAGGACAGGCTATGGCTACACCTTC
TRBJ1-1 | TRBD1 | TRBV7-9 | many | CASSLAGGAYTEAFF | TGTGCCAGCAGCTTAGCAGGGGGCGCCTACACTGAAGCTTTCTTT
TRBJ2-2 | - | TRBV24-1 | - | CATSDSETNPWELFF | TGTGCCACCAGTGATTCTGAAACGAACCCCTGGGAGCTGTTTTTT
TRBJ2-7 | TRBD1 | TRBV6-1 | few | CASTMTGEAYEQYF | TGTGCCAGCACCATGACAGGGGAGGCCTACGAGCAGTACTTC
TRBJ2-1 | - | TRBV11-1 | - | CANSPLSGAVGKYNEQFF | TGTGCCAACAGCCCCCTATCTGGGGCGGTAGGGAAATACAATGAGCAGTTCTTC
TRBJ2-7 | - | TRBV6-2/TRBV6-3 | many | CASSRNSYEQYF | TGTGCCAGCAGCCGGAACAGCTACGAGCAGTACTTC
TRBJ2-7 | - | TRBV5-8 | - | CASSCRVVGSYEQYF | TGTGCCAGCAGCTGCAGGGTGGTGGGTTCCTACGAGCAGTACTTC
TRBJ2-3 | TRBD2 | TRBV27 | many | CASSSPRTRTDTQYF | TGTGCCAGCAGTTCCCCAAGGACTAGAACAGATACGCAGTATTTT
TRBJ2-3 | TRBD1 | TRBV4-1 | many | CASSQAGGVDTQYF | TGCGCCAGCAGCCAAGCAGGGGGAGTAGATACGCAGTATTTT